The entry below describes one T cell receptor (beta chain). V lost 5 bases, J lost 8 bases, and 12 bases lay in between. Looked up from germline, CDR1 is SGHTA and CDR2 is FQGNSA. The CDR3 is 12 residues long. The sample originates from a study of cytomegalovirus exposure and HLA in healthy donors. Use of 60 Vbeta and 13 Jbeta primers characterized the PCR. The protocol was immunoSEQ multiplex PCR, while the TCRdb copy is restricted to in-frame clones and leaves out a portion. Of more than 80,000 clones listed, around nine tenths were seen once; the top ten hold about a tenth. The material sequenced was PBMCs. The sequence was obtained from a man aged 25 to 40 in good health and CMV-seropositive. The chain carries TRBV7-2 and TRBJ1-2; D unclear. The CDR3 coding sequence is TGTGCCAGCAGCCCCCGACAAGCAGGCTACACCTTC. It encodes CASSPRQAGYTF.